This is a list of T cell receptor beta chains from one sample in a study of blood T cell repertoires in COVID-19. The protocol was immunoSEQ multiplex PCR, while the TCRdb copy is restricted to in-frame clones and leaves out a portion. Of around 280,000 clones in the sample, roughly 87% were seen once. Source material: peripheral blood. The receptors derive from a woman aged 50 to 60 who had recovered from COVID-19. CDR3s leave out the opening cysteine and the closing phenylalanine or tryptophan.

TRBV19	TRBJ1-2	ASSTRQGFGYT
TRBV19	TRBJ1-5	ASSIALWTQTQH
TRBV5-1	TRBJ1-2	ASSSGANYGYT
TRBV6-2/TRBV6-3	TRBJ2-5	ASNPPRANPRVSQY
TRBV15	TRBJ1-5	ATSRGGRIDQPQH
TRBV5-4	TRBJ2-1	ASSSGQGTYNEQF
TRBV4-2	TRBJ2-3	ASSQGGRGTDTQY
TRBV5-5	TRBJ1-1	ASSLGVGGSLANTEAF
TRBV28	TRBJ1-2	ASSFGGAYGYT
TRBV5-1	TRBJ2-3	ASSFAGTGGLDTQY
TRBV7-2	TRBJ1-5	ASSGQVNQPQH
TRBV27	TRBJ2-7	ASSSTGSYEQY
TRBV2	TRBJ1-2	ASTLRENYGYT
TRBV18	TRBJ2-2	ASSPPSSGHGELF
TRBV19	TRBJ1-4	ASSIGTNMKKLF
TRBV2	TRBJ1-2	ASTPGRVGGYT
TRBV12-5	TRBJ1-1	ASGLGGRTF
TRBV6-1	TRBJ2-5	ASSESSGGKETQY
TRBV19	TRBJ2-4	ASSIVGQFKNIQY
TRBV3-1/TRBV3-2	TRBJ2-7	ASSQDRGYEQY
TRBV4-1	TRBJ2-3	ASSQDRTGGLTDTQY
TRBV4-2	TRBJ1-1	ASSGTALEAF
TRBV7-9	TRBJ2-2	ASLRGQNTGELF
TRBV7-2	TRBJ2-5	ASSLGFRGSQETQY
TRBV4-3	TRBJ1-5	ASSQVTGGNQPQH
TRBV6-2/TRBV6-3	TRBJ1-1	ASSLAGGEAF
TRBV6-5	TRBJ1-2	ASRPTGTYGYT
TRBV5-1	TRBJ1-1	ASRLVLNTEAF
TRBV6-4	TRBJ1-1	ASSGRAGTEAF
TRBV30	TRBJ2-3	AWSKGGRSTDTQY
TRBV5-1	TRBJ1-2	ASSWGDGGRSNGYT
TRBV20-1	TRBJ1-1	SASIAGSIPEAF
TRBV6-5	TRBJ1-5	ASSFDRDQPQH
TRBV7-2	TRBJ2-3	ASSLARADTQY
TRBV2	TRBJ1-2	ASSPQGDYGYT
TRBV10-1	TRBJ1-1	ASSDPTGTRTEAF
TRBV7-2	TRBJ2-1	ASSLPLADNEQF
TRBV5-1	TRBJ2-1	ASSRTGDYNEQF
TRBV5-1	TRBJ1-1	ASSLLLLNTEAF
TRBV11-2	TRBJ2-2	ASSPRWNTGELF
TRBV7-8	TRBJ1-2	ASSPGTGLTYNYGYT
TRBV19	TRBJ2-7	ANPLDRVIHEQY
TRBV3-1/TRBV3-2	TRBJ2-1	ASSQDLAGGPKYNEQF